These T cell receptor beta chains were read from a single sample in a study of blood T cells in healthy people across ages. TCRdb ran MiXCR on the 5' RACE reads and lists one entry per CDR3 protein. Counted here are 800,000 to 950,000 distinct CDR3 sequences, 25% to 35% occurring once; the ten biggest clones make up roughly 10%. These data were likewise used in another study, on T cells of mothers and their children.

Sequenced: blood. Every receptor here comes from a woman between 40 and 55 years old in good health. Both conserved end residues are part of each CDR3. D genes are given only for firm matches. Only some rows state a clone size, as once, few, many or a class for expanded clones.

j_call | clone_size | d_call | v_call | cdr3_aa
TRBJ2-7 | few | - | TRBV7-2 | CASSPPPSYEQYF
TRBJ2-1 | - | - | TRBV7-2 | CASSFRGFGNEQFF
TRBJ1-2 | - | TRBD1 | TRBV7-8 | CASSLGGQRYGYTF
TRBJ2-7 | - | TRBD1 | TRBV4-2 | CASRLMTGATSYEQYF
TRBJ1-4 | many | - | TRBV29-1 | CSVSRANNEKLFF
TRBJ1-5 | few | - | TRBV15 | CATSRAGRGNQPQHF
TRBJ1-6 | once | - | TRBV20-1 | CSPDPHLQGAPLHF
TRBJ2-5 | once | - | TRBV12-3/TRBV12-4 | CASSPQAGLETQYF
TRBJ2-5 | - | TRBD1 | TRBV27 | CASSFRDREDNEQYF
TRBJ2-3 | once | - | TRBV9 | CASSGDRGLSTDTQYF
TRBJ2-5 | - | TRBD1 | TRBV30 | CAWSVRLGTGHRDEQYF
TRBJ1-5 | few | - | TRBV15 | CATGPGDSNQPQHF
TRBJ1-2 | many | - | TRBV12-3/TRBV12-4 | CASSLRGLYGYTF
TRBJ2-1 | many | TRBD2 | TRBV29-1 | CSVIKRSGSEQFF
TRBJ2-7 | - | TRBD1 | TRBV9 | CASSEGQGVGDEQYF
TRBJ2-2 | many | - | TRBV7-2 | CASSTAPGLATGELFF
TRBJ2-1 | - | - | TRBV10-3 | CAISEPSTGWERGEQFF
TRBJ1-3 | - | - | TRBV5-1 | CASSLADTGSGNTIYF
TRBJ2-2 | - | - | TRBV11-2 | CASTQGGELFF
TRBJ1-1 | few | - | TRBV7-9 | CASSSLGGRRNTEAFF
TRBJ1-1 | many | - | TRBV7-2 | CASSLIGGTYTEAFF
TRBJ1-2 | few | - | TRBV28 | CASGLTSHGYTF
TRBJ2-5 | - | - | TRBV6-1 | CASRSRGQETQYF
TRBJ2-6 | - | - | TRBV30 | CAWTRSGANVPTF
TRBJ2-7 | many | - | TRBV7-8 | CASSLVARGRYEQYF
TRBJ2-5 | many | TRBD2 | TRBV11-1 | CASTWGLAGQETQYF
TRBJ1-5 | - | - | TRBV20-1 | CSAGVQGYSNQPQHF
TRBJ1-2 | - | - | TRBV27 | CASRGVGANNYGYTF
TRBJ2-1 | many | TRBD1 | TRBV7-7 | CASSATGGHEQFF
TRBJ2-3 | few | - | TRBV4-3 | CASSQGPTGSTDTQYF
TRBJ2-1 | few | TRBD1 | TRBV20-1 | CSARPGQAPYNEQFF
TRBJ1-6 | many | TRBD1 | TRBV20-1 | CSARVGTGDNSPLHF
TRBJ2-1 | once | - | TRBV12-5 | CASGLVLGTNIYNEQFF
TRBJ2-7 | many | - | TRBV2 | CASSEIGDSYEQYF
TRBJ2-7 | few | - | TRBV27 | CASSLDKAGEQYF
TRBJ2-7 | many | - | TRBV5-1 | CASSLGTTGYYEQYF
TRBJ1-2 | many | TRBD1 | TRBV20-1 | CSPRGQAKHGYTF
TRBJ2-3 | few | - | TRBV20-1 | CSAPPARGGTDTQYF
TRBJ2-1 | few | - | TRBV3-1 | CASSQVGINEQFF
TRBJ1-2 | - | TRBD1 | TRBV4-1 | CASSQTGTVEGYTF
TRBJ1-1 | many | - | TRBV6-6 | CASSYGVTEAFF
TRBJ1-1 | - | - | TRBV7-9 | CASSLGPGMEDTEAFF
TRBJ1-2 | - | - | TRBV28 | CASSSSDGGYTF
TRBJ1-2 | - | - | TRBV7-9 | CASSLGAGRTYGYTF
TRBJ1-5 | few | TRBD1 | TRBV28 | CASSLYRGTDQPQHF
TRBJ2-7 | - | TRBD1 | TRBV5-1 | CASSSDRGQGYEQYF
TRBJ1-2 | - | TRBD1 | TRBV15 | CATSPTALTGGGDGYTF
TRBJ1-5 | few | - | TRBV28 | CASRGRGGGNQPQHF
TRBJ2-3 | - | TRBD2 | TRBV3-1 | CASSNGTSGGPNQYF
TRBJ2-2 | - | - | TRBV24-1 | CTTSDLYGTGELFF
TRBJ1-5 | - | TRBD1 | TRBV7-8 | CASSARPQGPYSNQPQHF
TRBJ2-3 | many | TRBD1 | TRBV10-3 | CAITPQGLTDTQYF